Listed here are 32 T cell receptor beta chains from one sample, sequenced in a study of T-cell reconstitution after alpha-beta-depleted transplantation in children. Unique molecular identifiers featured in how the TCRbeta library was prepared. TCRdb redid the calling of the PCR reads with MiXCR, one entry per CDR3 protein. The sample contains 180,000 or so distinct CDR3 sequences, about 6% of which appear only once. Sequenced here: PBMCs, sampled before TCRalphabeta/CD19-depleted stem cell transplant. The receptors originated from a girl less than two years old with combined immunodeficiency, due to receive a stem cell transplant.

Ten or more counts support this clonotype. The chain carries TRBV12-5 and TRBJ2-4; tentatively, D is TRBD1 (6 bases). The CDR3 runs to 14 residues. The V end was cut by 6 bases, the J end by 1 base, with 10 bases between. Germline V gene sequence: CDR1 LGHNT, CDR2 FRNRAP. The CDR3 loop reads CASGAGDAKNIQYF. CDR3 nucleotide sequence: TGTGCTAGTGGGGCAGGGGATGCCAAAAACATTCAGTACTTC.

This clonotype was recorded at least ten times. This chain connects TRBV19 to TRBJ2-7; D might be TRBD1 (6 bases). There are 13 residues in the CDR3. The V end was cut by 5 bases, the J end by 4 bases, with 12 bases between. The germline V gene encodes CDR1 LNHDA and CDR2 SQIVND (reference sequence). CDR3 sequence (DNA): TGTGCCAGTAGTGCCGCACAGGGTTACGAGCAGTACTTC. Its protein is CASSAAQGYEQYF.

This clonotype was seen only a few times. V usage is TRBV7-9 and J usage is TRBJ1-5; D is perhaps TRBD1 (5 bases). V was cut by 2 bases and J by 7 bases, with 9 bases left in between. The CDR3 spans 13 residues. Germline V gives CDR1 SEHNR, CDR2 FQNEAQ (reference sequence). In nucleotides, the CDR3 is TGTGCCAGCAGCTTAAGGGACGGCCAGCCCCAGCATTTT. This encodes CASSLRDGQPQHF.

This clonotype was observed many times. V and J are TRBV6-1 and TRBJ2-1; 8 nucleotides match TRBD2. The CDR3 covers 18 residues. The V segment lost 7 bases and the J segment 1 base; nucleotides outside the gene matches: 15. Germline-derived CDR1 and CDR2 are MNHNS and SASEGT. The chain's CDR3 is CASTARSLIAGSYNEQFF. Written as DNA, the CDR3 is TGTGCCAGCACGGCCAGATCCCTAATAGCGGGGTCCTACAATGAGCAGTTCTTC.

This rearrangement joins TRBV6-2 or TRBV6-3 to TRBJ2-1, with D uncertain. This CDR3 contains 14 residues. The germline CDR1 and CDR2 sequences are MNHEY and SVGEGT. V lost 10 bases and J 6 bases, leaving 19 bases between the germline ends. DNA for the CDR3: TGTGCCACCCTTCCCCGATTTCAGACCAATGAGCAGTTCTTC. Its translation: CATLPRFQTNEQFF.

Many counts were recorded for this clonotype. The rearrangement uses TRBV4-1 and TRBJ2-1, with a possible D match to TRBD1 (5 bases). Trimming shortened V by 0 bases and J by 2 bases, and 8 bases separated the two germline ends. The germline CDR1 and CDR2 sequences are MGHRA and YSYEKL. The CDR3 is 15 residues long. Here the CDR3 reads CASSQEETAYNEQFF. The CDR3 bases are TGCGCCAGCAGCCAAGAAGAGACAGCCTACAATGAGCAGTTCTTC.

The chain recombines TRBV2 with TRBJ2-5, with D perhaps TRBD1 or TRBD2 (5 bases each). Germline V lookup: CDR1 SNHLY, CDR2 FYNNEI. The CDR3 is 14 amino acids. Trimming removed 10 bases from V and 2 bases from J, with 17 bases in between. This chain's CDR3 is CATHPLGDQETQYF. The CDR3 DNA is TGTGCCACCCACCCACTAGGGGATCAAGAGACCCAGTACTTC.

The chain has TRBV19 and TRBJ2-7; 7 nucleotides align to TRBD1. V dropped 2 bases and J dropped 3; count of bases not matched to a gene: 4. Germline V gene sequence: CDR1 LNHDA, CDR2 SQIVND (reference sequence). The CDR3 contains 14 residues. CDR3 in amino acids: CASSISGGYYEQYF. The CDR3 DNA reads as TGTGCCAGTAGTATATCAGGGGGATACTACGAGCAGTACTTC.

This clonotype was seen a handful of times. The chain links TRBV24-1 to TRBJ2-1; TRBD2 agrees at 11 bases. The trim removed 10 bases at V and 5 bases at J, leaving 6 bases unmatched. The V gene's germline CDR1 is KGHDR and CDR2 SFDVKD. The CDR3 spans 14 residues. In DNA, the CDR3 is TGTGCCACTTCCTCGACTAGCGGGGACAATGAGCAGTTCTTC. It encodes CATSSTSGDNEQFF.

This clonotype was counted at least ten times. The CDR3 DNA reads TGCAGCGTTGAAACGACGAAAGAAAACTCCTACGAGCAGTACTTC. This codes for CSVETTKENSYEQYF. The rearrangement links TRBV29-1 to TRBJ2-7; the D is unclear. V lost 2 bases to trimming and J lost 0 bases, with 14 bases between them. Germline-derived CDR1 and CDR2 are SQVTM and ANQGSEA. The CDR3 covers 15 residues.

The genes are TRBV2 and TRBJ2-1; D unresolved. The CDR3 runs 14 residues. Trimming cost V 9 bases and J 9 bases, with 21 bases left between them. From germline, CDR1 is SNHLY and CDR2 FYNNEI. The CDR3, as DNA: TGTGCCAGAAACCAACGCCCAGCTCCAGGTGAGCAGTTCTTC. This translates into CARNQRPAPGEQFF.

The sample holds many counts of this clonotype. In nucleotides, the CDR3 is TGTGCCAGCAGTTGGACAGTACCCCAAGAGACCCAGTACTTC. Amino acid sequence: CASSWTVPQETQYF. V usage is TRBV28 and J usage is TRBJ2-5; D may be TRBD1 (6 bases). V gave up 4 bases and J gave up 1 base, with 10 bases separating them. The CDR3 spans 14 residues. Germline-derived CDR1 and CDR2 are MDHEN and SYDVKM. Supplemented by reference TRBV28 and TRBJ2-5, the full variable domain reads DVKVTQSSRYLVKRTGEKVFLECVQDMDHENMFWYRQDPGLGLRLIYFSYDVKMKEKGDIPEGYSVSREKKERFSLILESASTNQTSMYLCASSWTVPQETQYFGPGTRLLVL.

The sample holds a few counts of this clonotype. This rearrangement joins TRBV5-1 to TRBJ2-4, with a possible D match to TRBD1 (6 bases). The V and J ends lost 2 bases and 6 bases respectively, with 15 bases between them. The germline V gene has CDR1 SGHRS and CDR2 YFSETQ. The CDR3 has 15 amino acids. The CDR3 DNA reads TGCGCCAGCAGCTTAGGACCGGGACACGGAAACATTCAGTACTTC. Translation gives CASSLGPGHGNIQYF.

This clonotype appeared many times. V is TRBV4-3 and J is TRBJ2-1, with 9 nucleotides matching TRBD1. The trim removed 0 bases at V and 15 bases at J, leaving 6 bases unmatched. The CDR3 is made up of 13 amino acids. Germline CDR1 reads LGHNA; CDR2 reads YSLEER. The CDR3 nucleotides read TGCGCCAGCAGCCAAGACCACGGGACAGGGCCGTTCTTC. Encoded protein: CASSQDHGTGPFF.

Many counts were recorded for this clonotype. The CDR3 reads CASKGLGSLGEQYF. Written as DNA, the CDR3 is TGTGCCAGCAAGGGACTAGGTAGCTTGGGCGAGCAGTACTTC. This chain uses TRBV5-6 with TRBJ2-7; the match to TRBD2 covers 8 bases. The V gene's germline CDR1 is SGHDT and CDR2 YYEEEE. Trimming took 6 bases from V and 6 from J; bases not matched to a gene: 11. The length of the CDR3 is 14 residues.

This clonotype was counted at least ten times. V gene TRBV20-1 combines with J gene TRBJ2-3; 8 bases align to TRBD1. V was pared by 8 bases and J by 9 bases, with 16 bases of the junction left unmatched. The CDR3 extends over 14 amino acids. Per germline, CDR1 DFQATT and CDR2 SNEGSKA (reference sequence). The DNA of the CDR3 is TGCAGTTCTGGCTGGGACAGGTGGATGTCCACGCAGTATTTT. This translates into CSSGWDRWMSTQYF.

This clonotype has a count of ten or more. This chain uses TRBV5-1 with TRBJ2-1; D ambiguous. Trimming took off 4 bases at V and 5 bases at J, with 7 bases between the two ends. The germline V gene encodes CDR1 SGHRS and CDR2 YFSETQ. This CDR3 is 12 amino acids long. The CDR3 sequence: CASSRQNNEQFF. The CDR3 DNA reads as TGCGCCAGCAGCCGCCAAAACAATGAGCAGTTCTTC.

This clonotype was detected many times. V usage is TRBV29-1 and J usage is TRBJ2-7, with 9 bases that match TRBD1. The germline V gene encodes CDR1 SQVTM and CDR2 ANQGSEA. V lost 7 bases to trimming and J lost 4 bases; unmatched junction nucleotides: 5. The CDR3 is made up of 12 amino acids. The CDR3 DNA reads TGCAGCGCTCGGACAGGGGTATACGAGCAGTACTTC. It translates to CSARTGVYEQYF.

The V gene is TRBV7-2, the J gene TRBJ2-5; D perhaps matches TRBD2 (6 bases). V lost 1 base, J lost 4 bases, and 10 bases lay in between. The CDR3 is made up of 14 amino acids. Germline-derived CDR1 and CDR2 are SGHTA and FQGNSA. The CDR3 is CASSLGLSGETQYF. CDR3 sequence (DNA): TGTGCCAGCAGCTTAGGGCTTAGCGGAGAGACCCAGTACTTC.

This clonotype has a count of ten or more. The chain couples TRBV24-1 to TRBJ2-3; D is possibly TRBD2 (6 bases). Germline V lookup: CDR1 KGHDR, CDR2 SFDVKD. The CDR3 runs 13 residues. The V end lost 4 bases, the J end lost 5 bases, and 9 bases lay between the germline ends. CDR3 DNA: TGTGCCACCAGTGAGGGGACTGGAGATACGCAGTATTTT. This sequence encodes CATSEGTGDTQYF.

This clonotype showed up many times. V and J are TRBV20-1 and TRBJ1-4; D gene unclear. The CDR3 consists of 15 residues. Germline V lookup: CDR1 DFQATT, CDR2 SNEGSKA (reference sequence). V lost 5 bases and J 3 bases, leaving 16 bases between the germline ends. CDR3 coding DNA: TGCAGTGCTCGTATTGACGACACGCCTAATGAAAAACTGTTTTTT. Translation gives CSARIDDTPNEKLFF.

The sample holds a few counts of this clonotype. The gene calls are TRBV7-8 and TRBJ2-7, with 14 nucleotides matching TRBD2. The CDR3 covers 15 residues. Germline values: CDR1 SGHVS, CDR2 FQNEAQ. V shed 5 bases and J 6 bases; nucleotides not matched to a gene: 6. CDR3 protein: CASSIGTSGGREQYF. For the CDR3, the DNA is TGTGCCAGCAGCATCGGGACTAGCGGGGGTCGCGAGCAGTACTTC. The full variable domain, completed using reference TRBV7-8 and TRBJ2-7, is GAGVSQSPRYKVAKRGQDVALRCDPISGHVSLFWYQQALGQGPEFLTYFQNEAQLDKSGLPSDRFFAERPEGSVSTLKIQRTQQEDSAVYLCASSIGTSGGREQYFGPGTRLTVT.

The rearrangement joins TRBV20-1 to TRBJ1-1, with TRBD1 matching 10 bases. The trim removed 4 bases at V and 1 base at J, leaving 3 bases unmatched. The germline V gene has CDR1 DFQATT and CDR2 SNEGSKA (reference sequence). The CDR3 totals 14 residues. DNA for the CDR3: TGCAGTGCTAAGGGGGACAGGGGGAACACTGAAGCTTTCTTT. The encoded protein is CSAKGDRGNTEAFF.

This clonotype was detected only a few times. This sequence joins TRBV5-5 and TRBJ2-1; a possible D gene is TRBD1 (5 bases). This CDR3 region has 16 residues. V was clipped by 1 base and J by 8 bases, with 19 bases between them. The germline CDR1 and CDR2 sequences are SGHKS and YYEKEE (reference sequence). The CDR3 bases are TGTGCCAGCAGCTTGAACAGGTTCATACCCACCGATGAGCAGTTCTTC. Protein: CASSLNRFIPTDEQFF. Full variable domain (remainder filled in from reference TRBV5-5 and TRBJ2-1): DAGVTQSPTHLIKTRGQQVTLRCSPISGHKSVSWYQQVLGQGPQFIFQYYEKEERGRGNFPDRFSARQFPNYSSELNVNALLLGDSALYLCASSLNRFIPTDEQFFGPGTRLTVL.

This clonotype was counted many times. The chain combines TRBV12-3 or TRBV12-4 with TRBJ2-6; 13 positions match TRBD2. With 6 bases clipped from V and 2 bases from J, the junction kept 7 bases outside the gene matches. This CDR3 has 18 residues. DNA for the CDR3: TGTGCCAGCAGCCCTGGACTAGCGGGAGCTACTGGGGCCAACGTCCTGACTTTC. Protein: CASSPGLAGATGANVLTF.

This clonotype was detected many times. This chain joins TRBV28 and TRBJ2-3; D not certain. The CDR3 runs to 13 residues. CDR1 is MDHEN, CDR2 SYDVKM, per germline. V dropped 5 bases and J dropped 0 bases, with 6 bases sitting between them. This chain's CDR3 is CASSGYSTDTQYF. The CDR3 nucleotides read TGTGCCAGCAGTGGTTACAGCACAGATACGCAGTATTTT.

This clonotype was detected many times. The rearrangement joins TRBV15 to TRBJ2-1, with 11 nucleotides matching TRBD2. Germline CDR1 and CDR2: LNHNV and YYDKDF (reference sequence). The CDR3 consists of 15 residues. V trimming: 5 bases; J trimming: 10 bases; junction bases outside the gene matches: 10. Written as DNA, the CDR3 is TGTGCCACCAGCCTTGGTCTAGCGGGAGGAGGAGAGCAGTTCTTC. It encodes CATSLGLAGGGEQFF. The full variable domain, its missing parts supplied by reference TRBV15 and TRBJ2-1, is DAMVIQNPRYQVTQFGKPVTLSCSQTLNHNVMYWYQQKSSQAPKLLFHYYDKDFNNEADTPDNFQSRRPNTSFCFLDIRSPGLGDTAMYLCATSLGLAGGGEQFFGPGTRLTVL.

In this sample, this clonotype turned up a few times. The V gene is TRBV5-1, the J gene TRBJ2-7; the D gene is possibly TRBD1 (6 bases). V lost 4 bases and J lost 1, with 15 bases in between. In germline, CDR1 is SGHRS, CDR2 YFSETQ. The CDR3 extends over 15 amino acids. CDR3 DNA sequence: TGCGCCAGCAGCCCGCGCCGGGACAAGTCCTACGAGCAGTACTTC. It yields the protein CASSPRRDKSYEQYF.

As to this clonotype: The DNA is left out, because the CDR3 cannot be placed on it with certainty; the CDR3 is given as TCRdb lists it. CDR3 residues: CASSFGSGANVLIF. The V and J genes are TRBV12-3 or TRBV12-4 and TRBJ2-6; the table's D call, TRBD2, has no DNA check behind it. The CDR3 region is 14 residues in length, termini included.

V is TRBV20-1 and J is TRBJ2-1; possibly TRBD1 for D (6 bases). Trimming removed 7 bases from V and 8 bases from J, with 12 bases in between. Germline CDR1 is DFQATT and CDR2 is SNEGSKA (reference sequence). CDR3 length: 11 residues. CDR3 residues: CSGQGFDEQFF. CDR3 coding DNA: TGCAGTGGGCAGGGGTTCGATGAGCAGTTCTTC.

Ten or more counts support this clonotype. The chain uses TRBV7-8 and TRBJ2-3; D perhaps matches TRBD1 (6 bases). CDR3 size: 18 residues. The V end lost 5 bases, the J end lost 2 bases, and 23 bases lay between the germline ends. Germline loops: CDR1 SGHVS, CDR2 FQNEAQ. The CDR3 region has the DNA TGTGCCAGCAGCCCGTACTCTAGCATGGGACACTCCACAGATACGCAGTATTTT. It is translated as CASSPYSSMGHSTDTQYF.

J is TRBJ2-3 and V is TRBV11-1; tentative D call: TRBD2 (5 bases). V was trimmed by 2 bases and J by 1 base, leaving 10 bases between them. In germline, CDR1 is SGHAT, CDR2 FQDESV (reference sequence). The CDR3 loop spans 15 amino acids. CDR3 sequence: CASSLSAGRTDTQYF. CDR3 DNA sequence: TGTGCCAGCAGCTTAAGCGCGGGTCGCACAGATACGCAGTATTTT.